The entry below describes one TCR beta chain. This CDR3 has 11 residues. Germline V CDR1 and CDR2: SNHLY, FYNNEI. Trimming stripped 4 bases from V and 6 bases from J, with 7 bases between. The sample is drawn from a study of patients and donors after allogeneic stem cell transplantation. MiXCR, run by TCRdb on the RT-PCR reads, gives a single entry per CDR3 protein. The sample shows about 400,000 distinct CDR3 sequences, approximately 16% of them seen only once. The chain is built from TRBV2 and TRBJ2-7, with D unclear. Source material: blood, either unsorted or a sorted T cell fraction (not recorded which). The clonotype originates from a human donor who was either an allogeneic HSCT recipient or a stem cell or donor lymphocyte infusion donor (not recorded which). It is not recorded whose cells these are; they may come from a transplant donor. CDR3 loop: CASSGPGEQYF. The CDR3 nucleotides are TGTGCCAGCAGTGGCCCTGGCGAGCAGTACTTC.